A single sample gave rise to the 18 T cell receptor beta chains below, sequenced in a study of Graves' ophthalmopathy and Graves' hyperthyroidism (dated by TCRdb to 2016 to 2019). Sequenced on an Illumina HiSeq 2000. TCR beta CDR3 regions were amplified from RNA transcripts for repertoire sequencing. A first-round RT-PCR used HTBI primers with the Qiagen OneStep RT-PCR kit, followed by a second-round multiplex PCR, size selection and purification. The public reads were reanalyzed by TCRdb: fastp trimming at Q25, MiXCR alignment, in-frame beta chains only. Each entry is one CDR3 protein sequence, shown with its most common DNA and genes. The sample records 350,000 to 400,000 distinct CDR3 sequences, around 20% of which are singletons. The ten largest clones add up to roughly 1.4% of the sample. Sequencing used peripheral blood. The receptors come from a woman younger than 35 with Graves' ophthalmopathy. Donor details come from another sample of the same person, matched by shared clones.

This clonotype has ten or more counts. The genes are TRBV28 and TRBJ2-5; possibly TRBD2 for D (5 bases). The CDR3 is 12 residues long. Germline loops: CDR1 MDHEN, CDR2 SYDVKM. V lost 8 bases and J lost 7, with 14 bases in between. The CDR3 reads CASEAAAGTQYF. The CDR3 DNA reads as TGTGCCAGCGAGGCAGCGGCGGGGACCCAGTACTTC.

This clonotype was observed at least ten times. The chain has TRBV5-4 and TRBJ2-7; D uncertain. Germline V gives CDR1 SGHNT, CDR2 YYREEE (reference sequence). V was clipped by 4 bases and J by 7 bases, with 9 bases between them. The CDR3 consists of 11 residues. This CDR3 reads CASSKGPEQYF. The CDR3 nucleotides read TGTGCCAGCAGCAAGGGCCCTGAGCAGTACTTC.

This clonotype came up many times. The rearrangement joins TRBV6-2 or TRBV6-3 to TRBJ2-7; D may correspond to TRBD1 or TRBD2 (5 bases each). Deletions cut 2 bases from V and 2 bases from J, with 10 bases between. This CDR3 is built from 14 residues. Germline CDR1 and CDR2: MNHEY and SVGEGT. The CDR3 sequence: CASSYTGGPYEQYF. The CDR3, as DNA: TGTGCCAGCAGTTACACTGGGGGTCCCTACGAGCAGTACTTC.

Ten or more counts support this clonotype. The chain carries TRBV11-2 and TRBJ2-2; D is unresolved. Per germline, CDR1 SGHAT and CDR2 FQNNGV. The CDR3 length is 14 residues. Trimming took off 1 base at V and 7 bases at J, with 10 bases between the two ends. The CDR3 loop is CASSLVVVGGELFF. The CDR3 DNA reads TGTGCCAGCAGCTTAGTCGTGGTGGGCGGGGAGCTGTTTTTT.

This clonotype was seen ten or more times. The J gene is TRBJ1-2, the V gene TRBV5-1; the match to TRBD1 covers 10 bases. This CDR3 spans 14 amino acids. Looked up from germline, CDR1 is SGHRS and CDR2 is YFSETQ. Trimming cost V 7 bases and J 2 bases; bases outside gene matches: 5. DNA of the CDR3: TGCGCCAGCCACCGGGACAGGGGCAACTATGGCTACACCTTC. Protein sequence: CASHRDRGNYGYTF.

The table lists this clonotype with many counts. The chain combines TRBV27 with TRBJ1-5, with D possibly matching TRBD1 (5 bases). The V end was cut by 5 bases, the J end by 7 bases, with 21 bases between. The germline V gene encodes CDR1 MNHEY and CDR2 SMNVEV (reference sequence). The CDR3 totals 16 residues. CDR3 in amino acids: CASSPLGDLSGQPQHF. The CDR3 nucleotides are TGTGCCAGCAGTCCCCTCGGGGACCTAAGTGGGCAGCCCCAGCATTTT.

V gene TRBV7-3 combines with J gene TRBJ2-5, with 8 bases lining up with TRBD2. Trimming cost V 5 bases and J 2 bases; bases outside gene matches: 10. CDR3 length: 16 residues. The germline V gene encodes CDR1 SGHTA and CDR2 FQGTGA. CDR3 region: CASSPQSGRAQETQYF. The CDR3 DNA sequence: TGTGCCAGCAGCCCCCAAAGCGGGAGAGCACAAGAGACCCAGTACTTC.

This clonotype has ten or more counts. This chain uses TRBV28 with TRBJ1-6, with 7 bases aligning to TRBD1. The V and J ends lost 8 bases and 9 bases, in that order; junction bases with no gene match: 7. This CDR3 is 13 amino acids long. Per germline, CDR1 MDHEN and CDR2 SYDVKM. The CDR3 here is CASSTGVTSPLHF. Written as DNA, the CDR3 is TGTGCCAGCTCCACAGGGGTTACTTCACCCCTCCACTTT.

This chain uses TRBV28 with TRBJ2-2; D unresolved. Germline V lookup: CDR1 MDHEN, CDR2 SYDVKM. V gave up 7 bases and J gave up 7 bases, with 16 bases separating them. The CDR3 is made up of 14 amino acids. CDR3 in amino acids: CASTLDYKGGELFF. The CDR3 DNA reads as TGTGCCAGCACCCTCGATTACAAAGGCGGGGAGCTGTTTTTT.

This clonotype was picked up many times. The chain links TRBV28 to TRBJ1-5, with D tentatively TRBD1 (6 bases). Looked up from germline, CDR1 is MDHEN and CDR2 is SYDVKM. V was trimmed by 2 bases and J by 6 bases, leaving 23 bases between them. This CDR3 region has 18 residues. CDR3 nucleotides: TGTGCCAGCAGTTTAGGGATGGGGTCAGGGGTTGTCGGTCAGCCCCAGCATTTT. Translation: CASSLGMGSGVVGQPQHF.

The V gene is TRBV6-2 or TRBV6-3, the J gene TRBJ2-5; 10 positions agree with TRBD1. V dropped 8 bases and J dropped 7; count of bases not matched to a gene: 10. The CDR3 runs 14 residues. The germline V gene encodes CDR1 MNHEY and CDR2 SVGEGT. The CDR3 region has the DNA TGTGCCAGCGATGGACAGGGGGTCGGCGGGACCCAGTACTTC. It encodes CASDGQGVGGTQYF.

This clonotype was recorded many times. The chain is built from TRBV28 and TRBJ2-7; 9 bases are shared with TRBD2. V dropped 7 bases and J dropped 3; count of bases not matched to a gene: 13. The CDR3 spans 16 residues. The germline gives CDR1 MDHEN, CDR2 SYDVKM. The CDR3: CASIDEGLAPYYEQYF. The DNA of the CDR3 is TGTGCCAGCATCGATGAGGGACTAGCTCCATACTACGAGCAGTACTTC.

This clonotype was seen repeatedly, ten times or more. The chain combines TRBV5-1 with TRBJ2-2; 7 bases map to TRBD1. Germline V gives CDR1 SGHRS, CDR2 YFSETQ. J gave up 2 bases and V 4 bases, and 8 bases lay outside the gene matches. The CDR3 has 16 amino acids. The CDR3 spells CASSPGTALNTGELFF. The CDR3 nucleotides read TGCGCCAGCAGCCCGGGGACAGCTCTTAACACCGGGGAGCTGTTTTTT.

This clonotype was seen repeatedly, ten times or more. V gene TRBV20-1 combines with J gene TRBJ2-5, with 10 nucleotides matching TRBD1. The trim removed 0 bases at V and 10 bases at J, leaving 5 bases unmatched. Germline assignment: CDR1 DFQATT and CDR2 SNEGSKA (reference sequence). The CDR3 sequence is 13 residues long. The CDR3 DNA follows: TGCAGTGCTAGAGAGGGACAGGGGCTCAACCAGTACTTC. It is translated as CSAREGQGLNQYF.

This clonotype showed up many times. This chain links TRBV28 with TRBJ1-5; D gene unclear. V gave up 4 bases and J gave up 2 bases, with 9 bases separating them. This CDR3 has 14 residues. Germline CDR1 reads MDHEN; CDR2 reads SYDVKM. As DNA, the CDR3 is TGTGCCAGCAGTTCCGTAAGGGGCAATCAGCCCCAGCATTTT. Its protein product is CASSSVRGNQPQHF. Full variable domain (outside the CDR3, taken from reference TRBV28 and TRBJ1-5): DVKVTQSSRYLVKRTGEKVFLECVQDMDHENMFWYRQDPGLGLRLIYFSYDVKMKEKGDIPEGYSVSREKKERFSLILESASTNQTSMYLCASSSVRGNQPQHFGDGTRLSIL.

This CDR3 reads CASNVGGSYEQYF. The CDR3 coding sequence is TGTGCCAGCAACGTGGGGGGGTCCTACGAGCAGTACTTC. J is TRBJ2-7 and V is TRBV28; 7 bases fit TRBD2. V lost 7 bases, J lost 1 base, and 4 bases stayed unmatched. CDR3 length: 13 residues. Germline CDR1 is MDHEN and CDR2 is SYDVKM.

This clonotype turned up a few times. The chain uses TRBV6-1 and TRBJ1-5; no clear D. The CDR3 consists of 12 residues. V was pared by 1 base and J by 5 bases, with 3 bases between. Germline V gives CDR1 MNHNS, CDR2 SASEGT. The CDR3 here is CASSEGHQPQHF. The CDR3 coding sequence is TGTGCCAGCAGTGAAGGGCATCAGCCCCAGCATTTT.

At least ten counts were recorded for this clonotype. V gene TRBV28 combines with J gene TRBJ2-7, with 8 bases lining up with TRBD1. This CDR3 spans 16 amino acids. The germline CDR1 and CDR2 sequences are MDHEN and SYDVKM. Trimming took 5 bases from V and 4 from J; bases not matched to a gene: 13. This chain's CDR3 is CASSAPGQVSGYEQYF. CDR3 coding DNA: TGTGCCAGCAGTGCTCCGGGACAGGTATCCGGGTACGAGCAGTACTTC.